This TCR beta chain was identified in a study of T-cell reconstitution after alpha-beta-depleted transplantation in children. During its preparation, the TCRbeta library received unique molecular identifiers. TCRdb reanalysed the PCR reads using MiXCR and keeps one entry per CDR3 protein. In the table there are 200,000 to 250,000 distinct CDR3 sequences, around 9.6% of which are singletons. This clonotype was counted only a few times. The V and J ends lost 3 bases and 3 bases, in that order; junction bases with no gene match: 1. CDR1 and CDR2 from the germline V gene are SGHRS and YFSETQ. This CDR3 is 13 amino acids long.

Sequencing was performed on PBMCs from the stem cell graft donor, taken from the stem cell graft. The genes are TRBV5-1 and TRBJ1-2; the match to TRBD1 covers 8 bases. This clonotype originated in a human donor who donated a stem cell graft to a child with acute lymphoblastic leukemia. This CDR3 reads CASSSTGDYGYTF. CDR3 coding DNA: TGCGCCAGCAGCTCGACAGGGGACTATGGCTACACCTTC.